One and the same sample provided the 22 T cell receptor beta chains below, sequenced in a study of T cell repertoires in cytomegalovirus infection. TCRdb reprocessed the reads via MiXCR and lists one record per CDR3 protein. In the table there are roughly 230,000 distinct CDR3 sequences, more than 9% of which are singletons. Sequenced material: PBMCs. The receptors were gathered from a human donor in good health (CMV status not recorded). Some clones in this sample may be carry-over from other donors' samples.

This clonotype has ten or more counts. This chain joins TRBV7-6 and TRBJ2-1, with D possibly being TRBD2 (6 bases). Trimming removed 5 bases from V and 0 bases from J, with 17 bases in between. Germline V CDR1 and CDR2: SGHVS, FNYEAQ. There are 17 residues in the CDR3. DNA for the CDR3: TGTGCCAGCAGCCGCGACCTAGCGAGAAACTCCTACAATGAGCAGTTCTTC. Protein sequence: CASSRDLARNSYNEQFF. Full variable domain (missing parts from reference TRBV7-6 and TRBJ2-1): GAGVSQSPRYKVTKRGQDVALRCDPISGHVSLYWYRQALGQGPEFLTYFNYEAQQDKSGLPNDRFSAERPEGSISTLTIQRTEQRDSAMYRCASSRDLARNSYNEQFFGPGTRLTVL.

This clonotype was seen many times. The rearrangement uses TRBV7-2 and TRBJ2-7; 7 nucleotides match TRBD1. CDR1 is SGHTA, CDR2 FQGNSA, per germline. Trimming removed 1 base from V and 0 bases from J; junction bases left unmatched: 3. The CDR3 spans 15 residues. The CDR3 nucleotides read TGTGCCAGCAGCTTAGAACAGGGGCACTCCTACGAGCAGTACTTC. Amino acid sequence: CASSLEQGHSYEQYF.

The chain is built from TRBV29-1 and TRBJ1-3; D is ambiguous. CDR1 is SQVTM, CDR2 ANQGSEA, per germline. The CDR3 runs 13 residues. V was pared by 8 bases and J by 0 bases, with 11 bases between. The CDR3 spells CSFADGSGNTIYF. The CDR3 DNA reads as TGCAGCTTCGCTGACGGCTCTGGAAACACCATATATTTT.

This clonotype was seen only a few times. The chain links TRBV5-1 to TRBJ2-7; D possibly corresponds to TRBD2 (5 bases). From germline, CDR1 is SGHRS and CDR2 YFSETQ. The CDR3 length is 13 residues. V lost 5 bases, J lost 3 bases, and 12 bases lay in between. This CDR3 is CASSSGSYYEQYF. The DNA for the CDR3 is TGCGCCAGCAGTTCGGGGTCCTACTACGAGCAGTACTTC.

This clonotype was counted at least ten times. The CDR3 DNA sequence: TGTGCCAGCAGCTTGGATGACCTTAACACTGAAGCTTTCTTT. It codes for CASSLDDLNTEAFF. This chain joins TRBV5-4 and TRBJ1-1; D gene ambiguous. The CDR3 runs to 14 residues. Germline CDR1 is SGHNT and CDR2 is YYREEE (reference sequence). V was cut by 0 bases and J by 2 bases, with 8 bases left in between.

At least ten counts were recorded for this clonotype. This chain uses TRBV28 with TRBJ2-5; TRBD1 matches 7 bases. Trimming removed 5 bases from V and 4 bases from J; junction bases left unmatched: 16. Per germline, CDR1 MDHEN and CDR2 SYDVKM. The CDR3 sequence is 17 residues long. The DNA for the CDR3 is TGTGCCAGCAGTCGGATCTATGACAGGGAAGGGGGAGAGACCCAGTACTTC. Translated, it gives CASSRIYDREGGETQYF.

The rearrangement uses TRBV27 and TRBJ1-4, with 7 nucleotides matching TRBD1. Germline V gene data show CDR1 as MNHEY and CDR2 as SMNVEV (reference sequence). The CDR3 has 15 amino acids. The trim removed 5 bases at V and 5 bases at J, leaving 8 bases unmatched. CDR3 in DNA: TGTGCCAGCAGTCCCTGGACAGGAGGGAATGAAAAACTGTTTTTT. Its protein product is CASSPWTGGNEKLFF. Full variable domain (missing parts from reference TRBV27 and TRBJ1-4): EAQVTQNPRYLITVTGKKLTVTCSQNMNHEYMSWYRQDPGLGLRQIYYSMNVEVTDKGDVPEGYKVSRKEKRNFPLILESPSPNQTSLYFCASSPWTGGNEKLFFGSGTQLSVL.

This clonotype appeared many times. The genes are TRBV19 and TRBJ1-2, with TRBD1 matching over 7 bases. The J segment lost 4 bases and the V segment lost 3 bases, leaving 5 bases of the junction unmatched. Per germline, CDR1 LNHDA and CDR2 SQIVND (reference sequence). The CDR3 contains 14 residues. CDR3 DNA: TGTGCCAGTAGTATCCAACAGGGGCGCTATGGCTACACCTTC. Encoded protein: CASSIQQGRYGYTF. The variable domain in full, completed from reference TRBV19 and TRBJ1-2, reads DGGITQSPKYLFRKEGQNVTLSCEQNLNHDAMYWYRQDPGQGLRLIYYSQIVNDFQKGDIAEGYSVSREKKESFPLTVTSAQKNPTAFYLCASSIQQGRYGYTFGSGTRLTVV.

The genes are TRBV20-1 and TRBJ2-7, with 7 bases that match TRBD2. This CDR3 has 14 amino acids. Trimming cost V 6 bases and J 3 bases; bases outside gene matches: 11. The germline V gene has CDR1 DFQATT and CDR2 SNEGSKA (reference sequence). The CDR3 DNA sequence: TGCAGTGCCCCCGCGGGAGACCTTCACTACGAGCAGTACTTC. Protein: CSAPAGDLHYEQYF.

Only a few counts were recorded for this clonotype. The chain uses TRBV29-1 and TRBJ2-5, with D perhaps TRBD2 (5 bases). Germline loops: CDR1 SQVTM, CDR2 ANQGSEA. Trimming left V 6 bases short and J 5 bases short, with 13 bases between. The CDR3 extends over 12 amino acids. The CDR3 nucleotides read TGCAGCGTCGCTTCGTCGGGGGAGACCCAGTACTTC. It is translated as CSVASSGETQYF.

This clonotype occurred many times. The CDR3 DNA sequence: TGTGCCAGCAGTACTAGCGGGAGCGCCTTAGAGACCCAGTACTTC. Its translation: CASSTSGSALETQYF. The chain joins TRBV28 to TRBJ2-5; 11 bases line up with TRBD2. The ends lost 5 bases at V and 4 bases at J; junction bases unmatched: 6. In germline, CDR1 is MDHEN, CDR2 SYDVKM. This CDR3 comprises 15 residues.

This clonotype was observed a handful of times. The chain joins TRBV19 to TRBJ1-2; maybe TRBD1 (5 bases). The CDR3 spans 14 residues. Germline-derived CDR1 and CDR2 are LNHDA and SQIVND (reference sequence). Deletions cut 5 bases from V and 4 bases from J, with 14 bases between. The CDR3 nucleotides are TGTGCCAGTAGTCCAAAGCCGGGGGTCTATGGCTACACCTTC. Protein: CASSPKPGVYGYTF.

This clonotype was counted at least ten times. This chain joins TRBV19 and TRBJ1-5, with D unresolved. The length of the CDR3 is 14 residues. V was cut by 3 bases and J by 1 base, with 7 bases left in between. Germline-derived CDR1 and CDR2 are LNHDA and SQIVND (reference sequence). The CDR3, as DNA: TGTGCCAGTAGTATTGGGAGGAGCAATCAGCCCCAGCATTTT. Translated, it gives CASSIGRSNQPQHF.

This clonotype has a count of ten or more. The chain has TRBV11-3 and TRBJ2-1; either TRBD1 or TRBD2 may supply D (6 bases each). Germline V gives CDR1 SGHNT, CDR2 YENEEA. The CDR3 length is 14 residues. V shed 1 base and J shed 8 bases, with 12 bases lying between them. This chain's CDR3 is CASSLGGAGHEQFF. CDR3 sequence (DNA): TGTGCCAGCAGCTTAGGGGGGGCTGGCCATGAGCAGTTCTTC.

The genes are TRBV19 and TRBJ2-7, with 9 bases matching TRBD1. V was pared by 8 bases and J by 1 base, with 3 bases of the junction left unmatched. The CDR3 has 13 amino acids. CDR1 LNHDA and CDR2 SQIVND come from the germline V gene (reference sequence). CDR3 DNA: TGTGCCAGTGGAGGGACAGGGTCCTACGAGCAGTACTTC. As protein: CASGGTGSYEQYF.

In this sample, this clonotype turned up many times. The chain joins TRBV7-2 to TRBJ1-3; D is unclear. The ends were cut back, 5 bases at V and 8 bases at J, with 10 bases in the middle. The CDR3 loop spans 12 amino acids. Germline CDR1 SGHTA, CDR2 FQGNSA. The CDR3 spells CASSQALDTIYF. As DNA, the CDR3 is TGTGCCAGCAGCCAAGCATTAGACACCATATATTTT.

In its sample, this clonotype was seen once. CDR3 in amino acids: CASSITLTDTQYF. The CDR3 region has the DNA TGTGCCAGTAGTATAACGCTCACAGATACGCAGTATTTT. The chain uses TRBV19 and TRBJ2-3; D remains ambiguous. There are 13 residues in the CDR3. Trimming removed 2 bases from V and 2 bases from J, with 5 bases in between. From germline, CDR1 is LNHDA and CDR2 SQIVND (reference sequence).

This clonotype was counted at least ten times. The chain joins TRBV28 to TRBJ1-6; the D is unclear. In germline, CDR1 is MDHEN, CDR2 SYDVKM. This CDR3 comprises 12 residues. Trimming pared 8 bases from V and 6 bases from J, leaving 8 bases between. CDR3 sequence (DNA): TGTGCCAGCCGGGCGGGTAATTCACCCCTCCACTTT. This sequence encodes CASRAGNSPLHF.

The chain is built from TRBV5-1 and TRBJ2-7, with TRBD1 as a possible D gene (5 bases). The CDR3 consists of 13 residues. Germline loops: CDR1 SGHRS, CDR2 YFSETQ. V gave up 6 bases and J gave up 7 bases, with 17 bases separating them. The CDR3 sequence is CASIPDTFREQYF. In nucleotides, the CDR3 is TGCGCCAGCATCCCGGACACATTTAGGGAGCAGTACTTC. The full variable domain, rest sourced from reference TRBV5-1 and TRBJ2-7, is KAGVTQTPRYLIKTRGQQVTLSCSPISGHRSVSWYQQTPGQGLQFLFEYFSETQRNKGNFPGRFSGRQFSNSRSEMNVSTLELGDSALYLCASIPDTFREQYFGPGTRLTVT.

The DNA for the CDR3 is TGTGCCAGTAGTATAGGGGGGAGGCCGAGCGCAGATACGCAGTATTTT. As protein: CASSIGGRPSADTQYF. The chain joins TRBV19 to TRBJ2-3, with D tentatively TRBD2 (6 bases). Trimming shortened V by 1 base and J by 4 bases, and 15 bases separated the two germline ends. CDR1 is LNHDA and CDR2 is SQIVND in the germline V gene (reference sequence). The CDR3 has 16 residues.

The gene calls are TRBV5-1 and TRBJ2-5, with TRBD1 as a possible D gene (7 bases). The CDR3 extends over 15 amino acids. Trimming shortened V by 1 base and J by 1 base, and 11 bases separated the two germline ends. Germline loops: CDR1 SGHRS, CDR2 YFSETQ. The CDR3, as DNA: TGCGCCAGCAGCTTGCGCAGGGGGGCCCAAGAGACCCAGTACTTC. Protein: CASSLRRGAQETQYF.

At least ten counts were recorded for this clonotype. CDR3 protein: CASSFEGIGELFF. The CDR3 bases are TGTGCCAGCAGCTTTGAGGGGATCGGGGAGCTGTTTTTT. The chain is built from TRBV11-3 and TRBJ2-2; TRBD1 or TRBD2 may be the D gene (5 bases each). V was cut by 3 bases and J by 7 bases, with 9 bases left in between. The CDR3 extends over 13 amino acids. Germline V gene lookup returns CDR1 SGHNT and CDR2 YENEEA.